This TCR beta chain appears in the sequencing data of a study of shared clonotypes between healthy human individuals. Notes on this clone: Its antigen is not known.

Libraries were prepared by immunoSEQ multiplex PCR; TCRdb keeps only in-frame clonotypes and omits some of them. The sample lists around 2,000,000 clones, just under 95% occurring once. Germline CDR1 reads MGHRA; CDR2 reads YSYEKL. This CDR3 spans 14 amino acids. V dropped 1 base and J dropped 7 bases, with 8 bases sitting between them. Only CD45RO-negative cells positively selected for CCR7 counted as naive CD8 cells, so terminally differentiated effector memory CD45RA+ cells were excluded. Points from the study as a whole: Several donors had about 5.1% of their naive CD4 clonotypes in common.

The origin of this receptor is a man younger than 35 in good health. The material sequenced was naive CD8+ T cells sorted from blood. The chain is built from TRBV4-1 and TRBJ1-6; no clear D gene. The CDR3 coding sequence is TGCGCCAGCAGCCAAGGAGGGTCGAATTCACCCCTCCACTTT. It yields the protein CASSQGGSNSPLHF.